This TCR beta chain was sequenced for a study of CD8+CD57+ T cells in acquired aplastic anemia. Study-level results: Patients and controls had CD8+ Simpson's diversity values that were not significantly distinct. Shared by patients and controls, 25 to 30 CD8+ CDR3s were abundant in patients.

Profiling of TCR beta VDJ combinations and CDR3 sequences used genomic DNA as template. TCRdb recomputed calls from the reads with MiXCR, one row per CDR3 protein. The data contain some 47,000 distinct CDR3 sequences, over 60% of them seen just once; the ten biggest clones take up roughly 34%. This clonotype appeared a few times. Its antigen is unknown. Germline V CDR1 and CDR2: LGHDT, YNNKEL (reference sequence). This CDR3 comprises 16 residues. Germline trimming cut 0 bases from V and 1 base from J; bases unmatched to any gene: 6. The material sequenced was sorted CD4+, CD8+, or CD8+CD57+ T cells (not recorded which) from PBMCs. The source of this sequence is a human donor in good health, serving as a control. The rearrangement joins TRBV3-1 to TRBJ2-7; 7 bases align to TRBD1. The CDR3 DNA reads TGTGCCAGCAGCCAAGAGGGGACAGCCGAGTCCTACGAGCAGTACTTC. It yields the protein CASSQEGTAESYEQYF.